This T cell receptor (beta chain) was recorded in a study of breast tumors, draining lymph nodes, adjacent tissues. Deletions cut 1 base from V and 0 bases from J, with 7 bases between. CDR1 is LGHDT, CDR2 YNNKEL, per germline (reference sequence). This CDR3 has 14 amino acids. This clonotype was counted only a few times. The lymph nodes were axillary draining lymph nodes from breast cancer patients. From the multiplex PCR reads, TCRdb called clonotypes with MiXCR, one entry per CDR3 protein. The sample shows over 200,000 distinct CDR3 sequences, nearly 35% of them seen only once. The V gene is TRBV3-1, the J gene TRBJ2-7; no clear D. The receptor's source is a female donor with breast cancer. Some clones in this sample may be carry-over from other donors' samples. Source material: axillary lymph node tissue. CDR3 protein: CASSQVVSSYEQYF. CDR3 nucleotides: TGTGCCAGCAGCCAAGTAGTGAGCTCCTACGAGCAGTACTTC.